Listed below are T cell receptor beta chains from one sample, sequenced in a study of regulatory T cells in long-lasting Graves disease. A single record per CDR3 protein comes from TCRdb applying MiXCR to the multiplex PCR reads. This table holds about 240,000 distinct CDR3 sequences, 20% found once. The sample consisted of peripheral blood mononuclear cells (PBMCs), taken at new diagnosis, from a patient treated with antithyroid drugs. The receptors derive from a female donor with Graves disease. CDR3s include the opening cysteine and the closing phenylalanine or tryptophan. Fields, in order: D gene, J gene, V gene, clone size, CDR3 DNA, CDR3 protein. A D gene is named only where the DNA matches it firmly. Expanded clones are given a class, and other clones once, few, many or no size at all.

d_gene: NA; j_gene: TRBJ1-6; v_gene: TRBV28; abundance: many; CDR3nt: TGTGCCAGCAGTTTAGAAGGTTCACCCCTCCACTTT; CDR3aa: CASSLEGSPLHF
d_gene: TRBD2; j_gene: TRBJ2-7; v_gene: TRBV28; abundance: many; CDR3nt: TGTGCCAGCAGCAGACTAGCGGGACCCAGCGAGCAGTACTTC; CDR3aa: CASSRLAGPSEQYF
d_gene: NA; j_gene: TRBJ2-7; v_gene: TRBV9; abundance: NA; CDR3nt: TGTGCCAGCAGCAGATGGCATGGTAGCGAGCAGTACTTC; CDR3aa: CASSRWHGSEQYF
d_gene: NA; j_gene: TRBJ2-3; v_gene: TRBV27; abundance: NA; CDR3nt: TGTGCCAGCAGTAAGGCAGGGAACACAGATACGCAGTATTTT; CDR3aa: CASSKAGNTDTQYF
d_gene: NA; j_gene: TRBJ2-7; v_gene: TRBV4-2; abundance: many; CDR3nt: TGTGCCAGCAGCCAAGCAGGTGCCGACAGCGGGCACGAGCAGTACTTC; CDR3aa: CASSQAGADSGHEQYF
d_gene: NA; j_gene: TRBJ2-5; v_gene: TRBV7-2; abundance: many; CDR3nt: TGTGCCAGCAGCCTCCAAGAGACCCAGTACTTC; CDR3aa: CASSLQETQYF
d_gene: NA; j_gene: TRBJ2-6; v_gene: TRBV7-2; abundance: many; CDR3nt: TGCGCCAGCAGCCAAGAAGGGCGCTCTGGGGCCAACGTCCTGACTTTC; CDR3aa: CASSQEGRSGANVLTF
d_gene: NA; j_gene: TRBJ1-1; v_gene: TRBV10-3; abundance: many; CDR3nt: TGTGCCATCAGTGAGTCTGTAGGGGCCCCTGAAGCTTTCTTT; CDR3aa: CAISESVGAPEAFF
d_gene: TRBD1; j_gene: TRBJ2-6; v_gene: TRBV20-1; abundance: NA; CDR3nt: TGCAGTGCTAGAGAAGGGACAGGGAGAGTCTCTGGGGCCAACGTCCTGACTTTC; CDR3aa: CSAREGTGRVSGANVLTF
d_gene: NA; j_gene: TRBJ2-7; v_gene: TRBV7-3; abundance: NA; CDR3nt: TGTGCCAGCAGCCTCCGGGACACTGAAAACTACGAGCAGTACTTC; CDR3aa: CASSLRDTENYEQYF
d_gene: TRBD1; j_gene: TRBJ1-6; v_gene: TRBV11-3; abundance: many; CDR3nt: TGTGCCAGCAGCCAAAGTAGTGGGGACAGCGAGGGTAATTCACCCCTCCACTTT; CDR3aa: CASSQSSGDSEGNSPLHF
d_gene: NA; j_gene: TRBJ2-3; v_gene: TRBV7-2; abundance: many; CDR3nt: TGTGCCAGCAGCTCGGAATTCCGCACAGATACGCAGTATTTT; CDR3aa: CASSSEFRTDTQYF
d_gene: TRBD1; j_gene: TRBJ1-4; v_gene: TRBV10-3; abundance: many; CDR3nt: TGTGCCATCAGTGGACCAGGGGGTGAAAAACTGTTTTTT; CDR3aa: CAISGPGGEKLFF
d_gene: TRBD1; j_gene: TRBJ1-5; v_gene: TRBV20-1; abundance: many; CDR3nt: TGCAGTGCAACTGGACAGGTTAGCAATCAGCCCCAGCATTTT; CDR3aa: CSATGQVSNQPQHF
d_gene: NA; j_gene: TRBJ2-7; v_gene: TRBV11-2; abundance: many; CDR3nt: TGTGCCAGCAGCTTAGAGGGGTCCGTCTACGAGCAGTACTTC; CDR3aa: CASSLEGSVYEQYF
d_gene: NA; j_gene: TRBJ2-1; v_gene: TRBV11-2; abundance: many; CDR3nt: TGTGCCAGCAGCTTAGATTTGGCTGAGCAGTTCTTC; CDR3aa: CASSLDLAEQFF
d_gene: TRBD2; j_gene: TRBJ2-1; v_gene: TRBV2; abundance: many; CDR3nt: TGTGCCAGCCTAACATACTCCATAGCGGGGATATCCAATGAGCAGTTCTTC; CDR3aa: CASLTYSIAGISNEQFF
d_gene: TRBD1; j_gene: TRBJ1-1; v_gene: TRBV29-1; abundance: few; CDR3nt: TGCAGCCACGCACAGGGGCGCGGGACTGAAGCTTTCTTT; CDR3aa: CSHAQGRGTEAFF
d_gene: NA; j_gene: TRBJ2-2; v_gene: TRBV5-1; abundance: many; CDR3nt: TGCGCCAGCAACGGCGTAGAAGGCACCGGGGAGCTGTTTTTT; CDR3aa: CASNGVEGTGELFF
d_gene: NA; j_gene: TRBJ2-3; v_gene: TRBV7-9; abundance: many; CDR3nt: TGCGCCAGCAGCCAAGCGGGGAGGGGGCACACAGATACGCAGTATTTT; CDR3aa: CASSQAGRGHTDTQYF
d_gene: NA; j_gene: TRBJ1-6; v_gene: TRBV9; abundance: many; CDR3nt: TGTGCCAGCAGCGTTATGGGGGGCGCAGAGTCACCCCTCCACTTT; CDR3aa: CASSVMGGAESPLHF
d_gene: TRBD1; j_gene: TRBJ2-1; v_gene: TRBV25-1; abundance: few; CDR3nt: TGTGCCAGCAGTGCCGGGACAGGGAGCTACAATGAGCAGTTCTTC; CDR3aa: CASSAGTGSYNEQFF
d_gene: TRBD2; j_gene: TRBJ2-1; v_gene: TRBV5-5; abundance: NA; CDR3nt: TGTGCCAACAGCACAGCGGGGGGGTCTTACAATGAGCAGTTCTTC; CDR3aa: CANSTAGGSYNEQFF
d_gene: TRBD1; j_gene: TRBJ2-3; v_gene: TRBV2; abundance: NA; CDR3nt: TGTGCCAGCAGCACAGGGGGGTCCGAAGCAGATGCGCAGTATTTT; CDR3aa: CASSTGGSEADAQYF
d_gene: NA; j_gene: TRBJ2-3; v_gene: TRBV3-1; abundance: many; CDR3nt: TGTGCCAGCAGCCGAACTAGCTCCCCGACAGATACGCAGTATTTT; CDR3aa: CASSRTSSPTDTQYF
d_gene: NA; j_gene: TRBJ1-6; v_gene: TRBV6-1; abundance: many; CDR3nt: TGTGCCAGCAGGGAGGGGGGCAATTCACCCCTCCACTTT; CDR3aa: CASREGGNSPLHF
d_gene: NA; j_gene: TRBJ2-6; v_gene: TRBV13; abundance: many; CDR3nt: TGTGCCAGCAGCTTAGTAGTGTATGGGGCCAACGTCCTGACTTTC; CDR3aa: CASSLVVYGANVLTF
d_gene: NA; j_gene: TRBJ2-5; v_gene: TRBV6-6; abundance: NA; CDR3nt: TGTGCCAGCAGTTACTCGACTCGAATCGGTGGGGAGACCCAGTACTTC; CDR3aa: CASSYSTRIGGETQYF
d_gene: NA; j_gene: TRBJ2-3; v_gene: TRBV20-1; abundance: many; CDR3nt: TGCAGTGCTAAAGAGGGTGCGGTCACAGATACGCAGTATTTT; CDR3aa: CSAKEGAVTDTQYF
d_gene: TRBD1; j_gene: TRBJ2-3; v_gene: TRBV20-1; abundance: many; CDR3nt: TGCAGCCAGGGACAGGGGGCCGCAGATACGCAGTATTTT; CDR3aa: CSQGQGAADTQYF
d_gene: TRBD2; j_gene: TRBJ2-1; v_gene: TRBV13; abundance: many; CDR3nt: TGTGCCAGCAGCTTAGTCGTGGGAGTACTAGCGGGGGGGTACAATGAGCAGTTCTTC; CDR3aa: CASSLVVGVLAGGYNEQFF
d_gene: TRBD2; j_gene: TRBJ2-1; v_gene: TRBV4-3; abundance: few; CDR3nt: TGCGCCAGCAGCCAAGAATACCATTGGACCACTAGCGGATACAATGAGCAGTTCTTC; CDR3aa: CASSQEYHWTTSGYNEQFF
d_gene: NA; j_gene: TRBJ2-4; v_gene: TRBV7-9; abundance: NA; CDR3nt: TGTGCCAGCAGCTTAGGTGCGGAATTTGGGGCCAAAAACATTCAGTACTTC; CDR3aa: CASSLGAEFGAKNIQYF
d_gene: NA; j_gene: TRBJ2-1; v_gene: TRBV5-5; abundance: many; CDR3nt: TGTGCCAGCAGCTTGGATGCAGGGGTTGAGCAGTTCTTC; CDR3aa: CASSLDAGVEQFF
d_gene: NA; j_gene: TRBJ1-2; v_gene: TRBV6-5; abundance: many; CDR3nt: TGTGCCAGCAGTTTTACAGCACAGAACTATGGCTACACCTTC; CDR3aa: CASSFTAQNYGYTF
d_gene: NA; j_gene: TRBJ1-5; v_gene: TRBV11-2; abundance: many; CDR3nt: TGTGCCAGCAGCTTATTTCGGGGGAGCAATCAGCCCCAGCATTTT; CDR3aa: CASSLFRGSNQPQHF
d_gene: NA; j_gene: TRBJ2-3; v_gene: TRBV10-1; abundance: NA; CDR3nt: TGCGCCAGCCAAGACCGGACCCCACTCACAGATACGCAGTATTTT; CDR3aa: CASQDRTPLTDTQYF
d_gene: TRBD1; j_gene: TRBJ2-7; v_gene: TRBV6-1; abundance: many; CDR3nt: TGTGCCAGCAGTGAAGAGGGGGCTATCACCTACGAGCAGTACTTC; CDR3aa: CASSEEGAITYEQYF
d_gene: NA; j_gene: TRBJ1-4; v_gene: TRBV12-3/TRBV12-4; abundance: few; CDR3nt: TGTGCCAGCAGGGGGAGTGAGGCTAATGAAAAACTGTTTTTT; CDR3aa: CASRGSEANEKLFF
d_gene: NA; j_gene: TRBJ2-2; v_gene: TRBV11-3; abundance: many; CDR3nt: TGTGCCAGCCGAACGGGAGAGGGTACCGGGGAGCTGTTTTTT; CDR3aa: CASRTGEGTGELFF
d_gene: NA; j_gene: TRBJ2-1; v_gene: TRBV2; abundance: many; CDR3nt: TGTGCCAGCAGTGAACCCCGCGCCGGAGAGCAGTTCTTC; CDR3aa: CASSEPRAGEQFF
d_gene: NA; j_gene: TRBJ2-1; v_gene: TRBV6-2/TRBV6-3; abundance: many; CDR3nt: TGTGCCAGCAGTTACTCGTACGCCAATGAGCAGTTCTTC; CDR3aa: CASSYSYANEQFF
d_gene: NA; j_gene: TRBJ2-2; v_gene: TRBV12-3/TRBV12-4; abundance: many; CDR3nt: TGTGCCAGCAGGCGCAGCGGTAACACCGGGGAGCTGTTTTTT; CDR3aa: CASRRSGNTGELFF